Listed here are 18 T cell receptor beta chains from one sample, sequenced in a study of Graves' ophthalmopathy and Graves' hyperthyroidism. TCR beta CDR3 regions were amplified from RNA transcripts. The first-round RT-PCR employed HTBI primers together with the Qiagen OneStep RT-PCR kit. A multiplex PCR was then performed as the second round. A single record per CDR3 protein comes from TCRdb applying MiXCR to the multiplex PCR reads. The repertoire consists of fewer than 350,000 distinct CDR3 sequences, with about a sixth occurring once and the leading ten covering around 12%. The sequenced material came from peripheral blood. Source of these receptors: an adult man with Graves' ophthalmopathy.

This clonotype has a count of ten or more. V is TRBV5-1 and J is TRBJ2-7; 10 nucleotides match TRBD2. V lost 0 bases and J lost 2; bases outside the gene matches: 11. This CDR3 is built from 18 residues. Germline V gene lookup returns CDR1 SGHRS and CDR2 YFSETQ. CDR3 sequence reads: CASSLATSSGSRTYEQYF. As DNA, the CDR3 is TGCGCCAGCAGCTTGGCCACGTCTAGCGGGAGTCGGACCTACGAGCAGTACTTC.

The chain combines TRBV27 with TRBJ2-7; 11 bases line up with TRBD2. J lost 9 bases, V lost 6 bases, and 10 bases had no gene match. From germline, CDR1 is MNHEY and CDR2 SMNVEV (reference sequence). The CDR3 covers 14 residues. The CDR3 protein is CASSVKLAGAVQYF. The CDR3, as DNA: TGTGCCAGCAGCGTCAAACTAGCGGGAGCTGTGCAGTACTTC.

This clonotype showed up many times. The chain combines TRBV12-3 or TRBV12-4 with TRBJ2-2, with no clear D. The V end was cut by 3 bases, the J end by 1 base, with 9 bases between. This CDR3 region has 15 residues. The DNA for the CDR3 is TGTGCCAGCAGTTTTTGGGTGGGGAACACCGGGGAGCTGTTTTTT. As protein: CASSFWVGNTGELFF.

CDR3 bases: TGTGCCAGCAGTGGTGCGGGAGTAGAGACCCAGTACTTC. It translates to CASSGAGVETQYF. This chain joins TRBV2 and TRBJ2-5, with 7 positions matching TRBD2. V shed 4 bases and J 4 bases; nucleotides not matched to a gene: 3. Looked up from germline, CDR1 is SNHLY and CDR2 is FYNNEI. The CDR3 has 13 residues.

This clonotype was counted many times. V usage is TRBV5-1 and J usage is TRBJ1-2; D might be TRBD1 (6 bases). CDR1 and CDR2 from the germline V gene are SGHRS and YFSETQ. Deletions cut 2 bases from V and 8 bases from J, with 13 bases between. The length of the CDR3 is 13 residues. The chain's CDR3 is CASSLQGTGGYTF. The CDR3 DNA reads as TGCGCCAGCAGCTTACAGGGTACGGGCGGCTACACCTTC.

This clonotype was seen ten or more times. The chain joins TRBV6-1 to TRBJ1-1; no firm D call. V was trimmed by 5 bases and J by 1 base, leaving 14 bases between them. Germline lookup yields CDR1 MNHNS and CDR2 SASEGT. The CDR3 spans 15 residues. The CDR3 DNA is TGTGCCAGCAGTCAGTCCCGGGCCGCGAACACTGAAGCTTTCTTT. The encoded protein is CASSQSRAANTEAFF.

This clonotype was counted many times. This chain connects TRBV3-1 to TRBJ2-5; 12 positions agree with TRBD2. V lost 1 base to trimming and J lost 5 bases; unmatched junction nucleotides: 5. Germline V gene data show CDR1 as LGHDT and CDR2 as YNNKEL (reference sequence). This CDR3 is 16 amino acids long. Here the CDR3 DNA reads TGTGCCAGCAGCCAAGGACTAGCGGGGGCTCAGGAGACCCAGTACTTC. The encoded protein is CASSQGLAGAQETQYF.

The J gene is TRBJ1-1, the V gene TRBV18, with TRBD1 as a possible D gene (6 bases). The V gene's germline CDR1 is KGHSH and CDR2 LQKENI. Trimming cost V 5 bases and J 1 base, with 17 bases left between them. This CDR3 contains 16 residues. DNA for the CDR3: TGTGCCAGCTCAAAATTACAGGGCGCCGAGAACACTGAAGCTTTCTTT. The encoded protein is CASSKLQGAENTEAFF. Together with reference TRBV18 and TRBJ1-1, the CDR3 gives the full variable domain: NAGVMQNPRHLVRRRGQEARLRCSPMKGHSHVYWYRQLPEEGLKFMVYLQKENIIDESGMPKERFSAEFPKEGPSILRIQQVVRGDSAAYFCASSKLQGAENTEAFFGQGTRLTVV.

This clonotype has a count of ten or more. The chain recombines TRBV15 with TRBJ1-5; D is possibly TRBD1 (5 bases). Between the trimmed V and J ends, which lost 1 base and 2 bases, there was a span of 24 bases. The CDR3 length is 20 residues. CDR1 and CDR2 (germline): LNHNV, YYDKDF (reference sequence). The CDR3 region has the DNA TGTGCCACCAGCAGAGGGCGAACCGCTTTAGGAGGGGTGGGCAATCAGCCCCAGCATTTT. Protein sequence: CATSRGRTALGGVGNQPQHF. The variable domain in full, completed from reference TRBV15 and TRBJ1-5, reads DAMVIQNPRYQVTQFGKPVTLSCSQTLNHNVMYWYQQKSSQAPKLLFHYYDKDFNNEADTPDNFQSRRPNTSFCFLDIRSPGLGDTAMYLCATSRGRTALGGVGNQPQHFGDGTRLSIL.

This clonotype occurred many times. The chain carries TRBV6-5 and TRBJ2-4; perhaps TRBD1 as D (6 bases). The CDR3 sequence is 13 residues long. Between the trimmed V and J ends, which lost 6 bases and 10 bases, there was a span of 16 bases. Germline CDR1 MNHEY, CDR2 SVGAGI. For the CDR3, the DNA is TGTGCCAGCAGCTATGGACAGACGAATATTCAGTACTTC. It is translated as CASSYGQTNIQYF.

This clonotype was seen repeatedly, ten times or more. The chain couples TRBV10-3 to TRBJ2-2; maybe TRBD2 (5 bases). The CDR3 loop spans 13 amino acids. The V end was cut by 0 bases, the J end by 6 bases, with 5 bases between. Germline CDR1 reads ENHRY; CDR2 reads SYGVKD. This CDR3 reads CAISESGAGELFF. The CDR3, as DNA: TGTGCCATCAGTGAGTCCGGGGCCGGGGAGCTGTTTTTT.

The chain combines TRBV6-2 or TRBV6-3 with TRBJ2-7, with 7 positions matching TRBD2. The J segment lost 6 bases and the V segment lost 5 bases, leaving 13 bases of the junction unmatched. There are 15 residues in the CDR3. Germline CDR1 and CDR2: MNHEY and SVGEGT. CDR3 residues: CASSRTRGRGTEQYF. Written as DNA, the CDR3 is TGTGCCAGCAGTCGGACTAGGGGACGAGGGACCGAGCAGTACTTC.

In DNA form, the CDR3 reads TGTGCCAGCAGCGTAGCGGGACGGTCTGGAGAGACCCAGTACTTC. The encoded protein is CASSVAGRSGETQYF. The chain uses TRBV6-2 or TRBV6-3 and TRBJ2-5; 8 bases are shared with TRBD2. Trimming at V came to 6 bases and at J to 4 bases, leaving 10 bases not matched to a gene. CDR3 length equals 15 residues. CDR1 and CDR2 from the germline V gene are MNHEY and SVGEGT.

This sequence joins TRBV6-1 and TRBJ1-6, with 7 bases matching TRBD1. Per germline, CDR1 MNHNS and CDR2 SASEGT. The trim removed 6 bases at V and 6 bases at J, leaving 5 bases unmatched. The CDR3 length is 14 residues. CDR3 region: CASRQGTANSPLHF. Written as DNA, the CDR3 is TGTGCCAGCAGACAGGGGACAGCTAATTCACCCCTCCACTTT.

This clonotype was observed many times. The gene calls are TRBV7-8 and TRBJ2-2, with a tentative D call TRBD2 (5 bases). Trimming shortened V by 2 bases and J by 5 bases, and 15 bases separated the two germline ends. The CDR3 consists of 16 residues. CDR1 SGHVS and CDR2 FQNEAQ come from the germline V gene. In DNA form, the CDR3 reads TGTGCCAGCAGCTTATTTCCGGGGATTCGAACCGGGGAGCTGTTTTTT. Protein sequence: CASSLFPGIRTGELFF.

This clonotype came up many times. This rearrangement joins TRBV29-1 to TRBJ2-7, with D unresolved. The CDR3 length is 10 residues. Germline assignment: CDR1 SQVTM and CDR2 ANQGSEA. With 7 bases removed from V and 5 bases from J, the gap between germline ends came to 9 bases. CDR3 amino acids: CSAGEHEQYF. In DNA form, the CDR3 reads TGCAGCGCAGGCGAGCACGAGCAGTACTTC.

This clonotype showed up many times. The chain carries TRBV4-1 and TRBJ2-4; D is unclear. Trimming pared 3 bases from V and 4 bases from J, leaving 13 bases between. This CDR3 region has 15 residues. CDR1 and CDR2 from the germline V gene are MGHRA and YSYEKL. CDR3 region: CASSHIGQEKNIQYF. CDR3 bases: TGCGCCAGCAGCCACATTGGGCAGGAGAAAAACATTCAGTACTTC.

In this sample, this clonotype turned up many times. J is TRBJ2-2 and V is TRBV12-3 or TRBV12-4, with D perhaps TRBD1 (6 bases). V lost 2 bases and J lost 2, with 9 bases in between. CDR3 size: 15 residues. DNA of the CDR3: TGTGCCAGCAGTTTAAGGGGGTTCAACACCGGGGAGCTGTTTTTT. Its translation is CASSLRGFNTGELFF.